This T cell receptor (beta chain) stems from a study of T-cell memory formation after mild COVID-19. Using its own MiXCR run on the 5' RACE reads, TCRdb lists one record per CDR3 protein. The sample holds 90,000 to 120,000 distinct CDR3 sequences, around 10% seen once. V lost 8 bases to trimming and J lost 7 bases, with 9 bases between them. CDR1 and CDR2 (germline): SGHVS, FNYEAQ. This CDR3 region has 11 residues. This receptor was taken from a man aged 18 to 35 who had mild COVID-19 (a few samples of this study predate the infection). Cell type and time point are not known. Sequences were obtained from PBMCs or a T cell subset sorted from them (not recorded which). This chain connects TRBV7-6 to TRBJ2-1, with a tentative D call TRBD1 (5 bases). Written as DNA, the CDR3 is TGTGCCAGCGGCCAGGGTAATGAGCAGTTCTTC. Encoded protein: CASGQGNEQFF.